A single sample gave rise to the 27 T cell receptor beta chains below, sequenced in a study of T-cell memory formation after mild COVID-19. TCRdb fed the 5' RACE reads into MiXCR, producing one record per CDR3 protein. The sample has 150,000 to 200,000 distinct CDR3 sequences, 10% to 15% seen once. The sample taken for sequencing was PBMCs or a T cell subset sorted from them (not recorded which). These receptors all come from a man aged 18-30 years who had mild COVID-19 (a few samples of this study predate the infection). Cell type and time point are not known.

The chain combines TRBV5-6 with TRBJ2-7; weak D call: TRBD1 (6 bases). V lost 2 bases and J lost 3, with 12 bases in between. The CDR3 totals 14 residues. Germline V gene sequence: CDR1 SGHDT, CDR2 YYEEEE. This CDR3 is CASSLINRDYEQYF. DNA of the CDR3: TGTGCCAGCAGCTTAATCAACAGGGACTACGAGCAGTACTTC.

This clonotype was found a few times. The CDR3 spells CASSLGGEQETQYF. The DNA of the CDR3 is TGTGCCAGCAGTTTGGGGGGGGAACAAGAGACCCAGTACTTC. The genes are TRBV12-3 or TRBV12-4 and TRBJ2-5; 7 positions agree with TRBD2. Trimming cost V 3 bases and J 2 bases; bases outside gene matches: 3. The CDR3 runs to 14 residues.

The CDR3 nucleotides are TGTGCCAGCAGTCCCCAGGGAGCTAATGAAAAACTGTTTTTT. This sequence encodes CASSPQGANEKLFF. The chain couples TRBV12-3 or TRBV12-4 to TRBJ1-4; tentatively, D is TRBD1 (5 bases). CDR3 size: 14 residues. Trimming removed 5 bases from V and 3 bases from J, with 10 bases in between.

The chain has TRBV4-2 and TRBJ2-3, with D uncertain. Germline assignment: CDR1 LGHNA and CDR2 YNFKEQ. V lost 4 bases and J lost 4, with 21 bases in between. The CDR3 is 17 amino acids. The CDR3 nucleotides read TGTGCCAGCAGCCTCCCCCCCGACGGCAGCAGGTCAGATACGCAGTATTTT. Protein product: CASSLPPDGSRSDTQYF.

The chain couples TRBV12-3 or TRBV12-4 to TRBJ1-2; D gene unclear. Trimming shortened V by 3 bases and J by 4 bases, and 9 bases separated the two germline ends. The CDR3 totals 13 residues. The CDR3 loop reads CASSLFVSYGYTF. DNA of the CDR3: TGTGCCAGCAGTTTGTTTGTGAGCTATGGCTACACCTTC.

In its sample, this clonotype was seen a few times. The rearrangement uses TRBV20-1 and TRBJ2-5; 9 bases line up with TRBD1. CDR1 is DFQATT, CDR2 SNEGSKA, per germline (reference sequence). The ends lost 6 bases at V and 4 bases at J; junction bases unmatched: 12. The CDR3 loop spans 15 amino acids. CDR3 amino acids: CSARGPGTGRETQYF. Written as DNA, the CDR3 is TGCAGTGCGCGGGGGCCAGGGACAGGGAGAGAGACCCAGTACTTC.

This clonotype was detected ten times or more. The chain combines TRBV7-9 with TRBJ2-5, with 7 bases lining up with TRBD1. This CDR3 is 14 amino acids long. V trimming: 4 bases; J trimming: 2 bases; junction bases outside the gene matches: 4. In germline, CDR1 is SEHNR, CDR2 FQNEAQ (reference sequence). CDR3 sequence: CASSSGQVQETQYF. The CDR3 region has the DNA TGTGCCAGCAGCTCAGGACAGGTTCAAGAGACCCAGTACTTC.

The CDR3 spells CASSLGESYNEQFF. CDR3 DNA sequence: TGTGCCAGCAGCTTGGGAGAGTCCTACAATGAGCAGTTCTTC. The chain recombines TRBV5-5 with TRBJ2-1; D not certain. Germline-derived CDR1 and CDR2 are SGHKS and YYEKEE (reference sequence). V was trimmed by 0 bases and J by 1 base, leaving 5 bases between them. This CDR3 comprises 14 residues.

The CDR3 region is CSVGGWAGKNTEAFF. Written as DNA, the CDR3 is TGCAGCGTTGGGGGTTGGGCAGGGAAGAACACTGAAGCTTTCTTT. The J gene is TRBJ1-1, the V gene TRBV29-1; TRBD1 is a possible D gene (5 bases). V was shortened by 4 bases and J by 1 base, with 16 bases between the two germline ends. Germline V CDR1 and CDR2: SQVTM, ANQGSEA. The CDR3 is 15 residues long.

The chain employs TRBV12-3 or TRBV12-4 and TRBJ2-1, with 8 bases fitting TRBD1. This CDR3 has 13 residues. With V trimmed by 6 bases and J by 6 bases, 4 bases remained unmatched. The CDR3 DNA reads TGTGCCAGCAGAGGACAGGGCACCAATGAGCAGTTCTTC. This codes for CASRGQGTNEQFF.

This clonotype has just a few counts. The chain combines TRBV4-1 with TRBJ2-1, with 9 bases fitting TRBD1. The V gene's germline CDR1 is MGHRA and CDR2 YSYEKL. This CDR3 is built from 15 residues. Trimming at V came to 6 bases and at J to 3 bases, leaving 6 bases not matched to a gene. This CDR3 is CASRFQTGGYNEQFF. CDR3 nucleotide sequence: TGCGCCAGCAGATTCCAGACAGGGGGCTACAATGAGCAGTTCTTC.

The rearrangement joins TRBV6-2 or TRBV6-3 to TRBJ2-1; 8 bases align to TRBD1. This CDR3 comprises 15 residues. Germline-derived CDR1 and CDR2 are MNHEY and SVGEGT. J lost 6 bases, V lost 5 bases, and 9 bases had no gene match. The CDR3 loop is CASSGRTGSSNEQFF. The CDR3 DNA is TGTGCCAGCAGTGGTCGGACAGGGTCCAGCAATGAGCAGTTCTTC.

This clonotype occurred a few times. CDR3 coding DNA: TGTGCCAGCCAGGACCGCTACGAGCAGTACTTC. Its translation is CASQDRYEQYF. V usage is TRBV7-2 and J usage is TRBJ2-7; D unclear. The V gene's germline CDR1 is SGHTA and CDR2 FQGNSA. The CDR3 has 11 residues. V gave up 8 bases and J gave up 3 bases, with 8 bases separating them. The full variable domain, its missing parts supplied by reference TRBV7-2 and TRBJ2-7, is GAGVSQSPSNKVTEKGKDVELRCDPISGHTALYWYRQSLGQGLEFLIYFQGNSAPDKSGLPSDRFSAERTGGSVSTLTIQRTQQEDSAVYLCASQDRYEQYFGPGTRLTVT.

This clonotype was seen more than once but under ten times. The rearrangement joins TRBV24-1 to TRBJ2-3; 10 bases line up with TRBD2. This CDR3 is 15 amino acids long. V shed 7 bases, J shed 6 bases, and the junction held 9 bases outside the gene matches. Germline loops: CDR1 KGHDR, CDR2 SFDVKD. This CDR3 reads CATRSSGGSGDTQYF. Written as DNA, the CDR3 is TGTGCCACCAGGTCTAGCGGGGGCTCAGGGGATACGCAGTATTTT.

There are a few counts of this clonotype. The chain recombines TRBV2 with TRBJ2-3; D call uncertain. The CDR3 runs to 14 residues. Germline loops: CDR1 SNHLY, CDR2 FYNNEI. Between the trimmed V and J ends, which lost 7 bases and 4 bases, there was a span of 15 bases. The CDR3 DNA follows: TGTGCCAGCATGGTAGACCGCTGGGCAGATACGCAGTATTTT. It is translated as CASMVDRWADTQYF.

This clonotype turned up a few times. CDR3 sequence: CSARKGVGAFF. The CDR3 DNA follows: TGCAGTGCTAGGAAAGGGGTGGGAGCTTTCTTT. This rearrangement joins TRBV20-1 to TRBJ1-1; possibly TRBD1 for D (5 bases). Trimming pared 3 bases from V and 10 bases from J, leaving 12 bases between. Germline V gene sequence: CDR1 DFQATT, CDR2 SNEGSKA (reference sequence). This CDR3 contains 11 residues.

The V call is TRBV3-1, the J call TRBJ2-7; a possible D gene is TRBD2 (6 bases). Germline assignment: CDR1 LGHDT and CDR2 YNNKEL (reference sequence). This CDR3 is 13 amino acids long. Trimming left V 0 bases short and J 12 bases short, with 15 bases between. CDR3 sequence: CASSQELAGRSYF. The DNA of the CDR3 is TGTGCCAGCAGCCAAGAACTAGCAGGACGGTCGTACTTC.

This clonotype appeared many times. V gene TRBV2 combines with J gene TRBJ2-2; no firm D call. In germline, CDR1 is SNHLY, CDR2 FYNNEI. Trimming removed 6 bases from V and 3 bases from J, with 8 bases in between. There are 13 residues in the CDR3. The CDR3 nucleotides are TGTGCCAGCAGCGTTGATTACACCGGGGAGCTGTTTTTT. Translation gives CASSVDYTGELFF.

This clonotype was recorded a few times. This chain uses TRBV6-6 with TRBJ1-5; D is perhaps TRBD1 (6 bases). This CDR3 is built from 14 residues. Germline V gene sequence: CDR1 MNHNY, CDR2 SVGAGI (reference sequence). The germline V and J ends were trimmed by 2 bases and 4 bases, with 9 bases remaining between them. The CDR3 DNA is TGTGCCAGCAGTTACGGCCAGGGGAATCAGCCCCAGCATTTT. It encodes CASSYGQGNQPQHF.

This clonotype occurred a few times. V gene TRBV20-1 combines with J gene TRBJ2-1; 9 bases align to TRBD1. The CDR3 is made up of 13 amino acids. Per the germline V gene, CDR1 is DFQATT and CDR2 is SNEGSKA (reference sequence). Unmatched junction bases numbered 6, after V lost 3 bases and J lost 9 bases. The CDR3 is CSASIQGAGEQFF. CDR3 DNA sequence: TGCAGTGCTAGCATACAGGGGGCAGGTGAGCAGTTCTTC.

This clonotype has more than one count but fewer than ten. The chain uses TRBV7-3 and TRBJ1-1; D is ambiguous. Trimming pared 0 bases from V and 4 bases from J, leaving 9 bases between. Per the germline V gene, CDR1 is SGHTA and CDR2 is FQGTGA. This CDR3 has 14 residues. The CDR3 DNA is TGTGCCAGCAGCTTAACAGAGGGTAGCACTGAAGCTTTCTTT. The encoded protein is CASSLTEGSTEAFF.

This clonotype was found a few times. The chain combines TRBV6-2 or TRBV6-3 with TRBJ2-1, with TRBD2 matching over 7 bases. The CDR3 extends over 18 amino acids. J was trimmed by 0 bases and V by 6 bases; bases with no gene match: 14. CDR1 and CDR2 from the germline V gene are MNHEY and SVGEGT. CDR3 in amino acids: CASRNGLFAGDSYNEQFF. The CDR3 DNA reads TGTGCCAGCAGAAACGGGCTTTTTGCGGGGGACTCCTACAATGAGCAGTTCTTC.

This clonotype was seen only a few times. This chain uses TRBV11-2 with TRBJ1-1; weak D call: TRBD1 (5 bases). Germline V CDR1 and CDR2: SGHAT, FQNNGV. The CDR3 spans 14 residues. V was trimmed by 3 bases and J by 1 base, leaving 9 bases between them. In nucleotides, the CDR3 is TGTGCCAGCAGCTTCGGACAACCGAACACTGAAGCTTTCTTT. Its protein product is CASSFGQPNTEAFF.

CDR3 bases: TGTGCCAGCAGCTTGGGGGACAGGCGAGGGACTGAAGCTTTCTTT. It translates to CASSLGDRRGTEAFF. The chain is built from TRBV7-2 and TRBJ1-1, with TRBD1 identical over 8 bases. V shed 3 bases, J shed 5 bases, and the junction held 8 bases outside the gene matches. The CDR3 has 15 amino acids. Per the germline V gene, CDR1 is SGHTA and CDR2 is FQGNSA.

As DNA, the CDR3 is TGTGCCAGCAGCTTAGCGGGGCGGCCGAGAGGGGCCAACGTCCTGACTTTC. Amino acids: CASSLAGRPRGANVLTF. This rearrangement joins TRBV7-9 to TRBJ2-6, with D possibly matching TRBD1 (5 bases). Germline values: CDR1 SEHNR, CDR2 FQNEAQ (reference sequence). V lost 0 bases to trimming and J lost 4 bases, with 13 bases between them. The CDR3 has 17 amino acids.

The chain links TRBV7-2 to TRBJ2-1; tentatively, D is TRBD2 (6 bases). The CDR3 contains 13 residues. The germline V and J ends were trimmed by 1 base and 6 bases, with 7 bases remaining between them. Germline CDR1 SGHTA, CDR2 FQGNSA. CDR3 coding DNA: TGTGCCAGCAGCTTAGTCGGGGGCAATGAGCAGTTCTTC. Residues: CASSLVGGNEQFF.

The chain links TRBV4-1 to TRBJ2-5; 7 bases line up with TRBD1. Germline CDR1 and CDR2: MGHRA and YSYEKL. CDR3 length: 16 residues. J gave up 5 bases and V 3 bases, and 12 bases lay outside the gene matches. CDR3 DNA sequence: TGCGCCAGCAGCCAGTCGGTACAGGGGCTAAGTGAGACCCAGTACTTC. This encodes CASSQSVQGLSETQYF.